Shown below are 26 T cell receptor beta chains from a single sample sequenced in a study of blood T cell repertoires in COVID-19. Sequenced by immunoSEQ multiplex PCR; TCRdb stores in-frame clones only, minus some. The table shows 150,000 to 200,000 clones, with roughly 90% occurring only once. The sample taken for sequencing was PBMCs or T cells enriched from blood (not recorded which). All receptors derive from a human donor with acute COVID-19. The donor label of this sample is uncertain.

The CDR3 DNA reads as TGCAGCGTTGTGACAGGGGGCCGGTACACTGAAGCTTTCTTT. Translation: CSVVTGGRYTEAFF. The chain couples TRBV29-1 to TRBJ1-1, with TRBD1 matching over 10 bases. There are 14 residues in the CDR3. J lost 3 bases, V lost 4 bases, and 5 bases had no gene match. Per germline, CDR1 SQVTM and CDR2 ANQGSEA.

This CDR3 reads CASSNPGNYEQYF. CDR3 DNA: TGTGCCAGCAGTAACCCGGGTAACTACGAGCAGTACTTC. The V call is TRBV6-2 or TRBV6-3, the J call TRBJ2-7; no definite D call. Trimming stripped 5 bases from V and 3 bases from J, with 11 bases between. Germline V lookup: CDR1 MNHEY, CDR2 SVGEGT. This CDR3 comprises 13 residues.

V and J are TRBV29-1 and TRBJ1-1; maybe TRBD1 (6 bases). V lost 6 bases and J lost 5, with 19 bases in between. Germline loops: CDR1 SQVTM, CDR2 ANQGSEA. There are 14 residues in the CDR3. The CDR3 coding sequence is TGCAGCGTGCCTCAACCGAGGGGGGGGACTGAAGCTTTCTTT. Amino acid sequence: CSVPQPRGGTEAFF.

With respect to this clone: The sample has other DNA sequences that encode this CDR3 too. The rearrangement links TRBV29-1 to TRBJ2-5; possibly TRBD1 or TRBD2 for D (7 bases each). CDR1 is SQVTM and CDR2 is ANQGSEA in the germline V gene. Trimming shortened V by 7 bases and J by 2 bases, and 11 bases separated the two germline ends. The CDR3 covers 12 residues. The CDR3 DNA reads TGCAGCGGGGGGGGACAGCAAGAGACCCAGTACTTC. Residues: CSGGGQQETQYF.

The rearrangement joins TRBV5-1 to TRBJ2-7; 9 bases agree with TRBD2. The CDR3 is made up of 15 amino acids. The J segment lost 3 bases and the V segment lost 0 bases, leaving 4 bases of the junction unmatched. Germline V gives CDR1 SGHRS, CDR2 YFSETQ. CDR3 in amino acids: CASSLVRGGDYEQYF. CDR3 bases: TGCGCCAGCAGCTTGGTACGCGGGGGGGACTACGAGCAGTACTTC.

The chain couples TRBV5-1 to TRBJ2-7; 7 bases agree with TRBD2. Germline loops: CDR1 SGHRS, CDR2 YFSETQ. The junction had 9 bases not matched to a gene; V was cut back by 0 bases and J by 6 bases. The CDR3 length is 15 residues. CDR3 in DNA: TGCGCCAGCAGCTTGGTTGCGGGGGAGCGTCGCGAGCAGTACTTC. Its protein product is CASSLVAGERREQYF.

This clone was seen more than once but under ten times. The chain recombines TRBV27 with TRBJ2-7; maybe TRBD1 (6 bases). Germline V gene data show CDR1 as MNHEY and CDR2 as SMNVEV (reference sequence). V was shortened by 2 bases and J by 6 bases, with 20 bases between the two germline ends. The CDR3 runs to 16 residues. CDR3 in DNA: TGTGCCAGCAGTTTACACCCAGGGGCAGCCTCCAGCGAGCAGTACTTC. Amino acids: CASSLHPGAASSEQYF.

In DNA, the CDR3 is TGCGCCAGCAGCTTGACAGTCACCCTCACTGAAGCTTTCTTT. It specifies CASSLTVTLTEAFF. The V and J genes are TRBV5-1 and TRBJ1-1, with D hard to call. Germline CDR1 SGHRS, CDR2 YFSETQ. With 1 base removed from V and 4 bases from J, the gap between germline ends came to 11 bases. This CDR3 spans 14 amino acids.

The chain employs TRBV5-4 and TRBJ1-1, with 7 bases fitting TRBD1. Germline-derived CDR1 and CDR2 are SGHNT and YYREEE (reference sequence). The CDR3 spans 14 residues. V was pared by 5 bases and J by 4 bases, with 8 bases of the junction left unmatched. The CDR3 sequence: CASSSDRAGTEAFF. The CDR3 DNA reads TGTGCCAGCAGTTCTGACAGGGCCGGCACTGAAGCTTTCTTT.

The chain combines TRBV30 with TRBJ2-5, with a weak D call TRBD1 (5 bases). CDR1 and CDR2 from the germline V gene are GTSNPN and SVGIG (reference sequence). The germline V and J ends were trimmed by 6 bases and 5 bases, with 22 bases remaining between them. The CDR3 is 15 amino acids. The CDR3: CACPIRGQAGETQYF. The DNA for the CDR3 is TGTGCCTGCCCCATCCGCGGACAAGCCGGGGAGACCCAGTACTTC.

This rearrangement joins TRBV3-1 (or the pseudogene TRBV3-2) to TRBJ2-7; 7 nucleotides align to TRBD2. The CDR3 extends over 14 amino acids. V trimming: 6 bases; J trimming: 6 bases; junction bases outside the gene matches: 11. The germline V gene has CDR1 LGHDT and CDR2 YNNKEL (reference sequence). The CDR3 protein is CASRQTREGIEQYF. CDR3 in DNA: TGTGCCAGCAGACAGACTAGGGAGGGGATCGAGCAGTACTTC.

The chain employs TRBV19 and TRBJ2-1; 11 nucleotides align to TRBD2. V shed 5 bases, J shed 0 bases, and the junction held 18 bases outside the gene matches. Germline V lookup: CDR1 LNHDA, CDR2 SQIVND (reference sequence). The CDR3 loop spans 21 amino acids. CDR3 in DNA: TGTGCCAGTAGTCCCTCCTCTATTCTAGCGGGGGGCTGGAGCTCCTACAATGAGCAGTTCTTC. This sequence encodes CASSPSSILAGGWSSYNEQFF.

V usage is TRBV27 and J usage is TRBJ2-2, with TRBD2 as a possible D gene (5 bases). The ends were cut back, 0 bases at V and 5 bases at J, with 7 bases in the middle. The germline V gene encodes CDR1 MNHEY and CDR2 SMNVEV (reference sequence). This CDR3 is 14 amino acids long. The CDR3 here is CASSLSRGTGELFF. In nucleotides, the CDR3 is TGTGCCAGCAGTTTATCCCGGGGTACCGGGGAGCTGTTTTTT.

CDR3 amino acids: CASSPGLAGAFQETQYF. The CDR3 nucleotides are TGTGCCAGCAGCCCAGGACTAGCGGGGGCCTTCCAAGAGACCCAGTACTTC. The chain joins TRBV3-1 (or the pseudogene TRBV3-2) to TRBJ2-5, with 13 bases lining up with TRBD2. The CDR3 extends over 17 amino acids. V was pared by 4 bases and J by 1 base, with 6 bases of the junction left unmatched. Germline V gene lookup returns CDR1 LGHDT and CDR2 YNNKEL (reference sequence).

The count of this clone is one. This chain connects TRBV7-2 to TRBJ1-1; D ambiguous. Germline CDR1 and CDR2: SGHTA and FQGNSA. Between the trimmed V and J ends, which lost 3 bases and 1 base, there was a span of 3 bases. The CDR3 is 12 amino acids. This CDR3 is CASSFQNTEAFF. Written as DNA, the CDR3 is TGTGCCAGCAGCTTCCAGAACACTGAAGCTTTCTTT.

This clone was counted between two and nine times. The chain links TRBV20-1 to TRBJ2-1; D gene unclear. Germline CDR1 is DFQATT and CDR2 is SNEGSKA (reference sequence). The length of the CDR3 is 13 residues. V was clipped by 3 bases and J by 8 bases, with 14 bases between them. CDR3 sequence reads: CSASRQATDEQFF. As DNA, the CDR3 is TGCAGTGCTAGTCGGCAGGCTACCGATGAGCAGTTCTTC.

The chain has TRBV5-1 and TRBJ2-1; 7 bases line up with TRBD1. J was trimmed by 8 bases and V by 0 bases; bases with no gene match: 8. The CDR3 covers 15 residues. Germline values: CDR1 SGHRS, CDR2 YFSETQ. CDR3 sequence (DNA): TGCGCCAGCAGCTTGGTAGCGACAGGGCCCCATGAGCAGTTCTTC. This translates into CASSLVATGPHEQFF.

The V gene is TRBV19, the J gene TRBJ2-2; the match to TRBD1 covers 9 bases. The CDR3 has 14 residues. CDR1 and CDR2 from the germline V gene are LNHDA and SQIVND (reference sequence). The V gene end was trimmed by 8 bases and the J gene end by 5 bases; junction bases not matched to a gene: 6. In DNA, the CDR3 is TGTGCCAGTTCGGGACAGGGCGGGACCGGGGAGCTGTTTTTT. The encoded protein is CASSGQGGTGELFF.

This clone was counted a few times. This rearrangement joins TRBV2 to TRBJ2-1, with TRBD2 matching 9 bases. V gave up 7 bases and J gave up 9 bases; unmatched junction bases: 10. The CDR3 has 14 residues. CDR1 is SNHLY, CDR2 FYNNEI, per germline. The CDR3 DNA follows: TGTGCCAGCAACGGACGCGGGGGGGCCCGTGAGCAGTTCTTC. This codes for CASNGRGGAREQFF.

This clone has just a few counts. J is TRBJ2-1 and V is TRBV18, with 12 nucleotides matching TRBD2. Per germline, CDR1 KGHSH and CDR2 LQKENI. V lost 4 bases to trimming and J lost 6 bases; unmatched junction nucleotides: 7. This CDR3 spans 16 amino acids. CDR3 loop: CASSLTTSGGPNEQFF. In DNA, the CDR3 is TGTGCCAGCTCACTAACGACTAGCGGGGGTCCCAATGAGCAGTTCTTC. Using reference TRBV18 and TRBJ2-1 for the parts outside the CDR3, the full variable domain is NAGVMQNPRHLVRRRGQEARLRCSPMKGHSHVYWYRQLPEEGLKFMVYLQKENIIDESGMPKERFSAEFPKEGPSILRIQQVVRGDSAAYFCASSLTTSGGPNEQFFGPGTRLTVL.

The CDR3 loop reads CASTLGGRDQGYTF. The CDR3 DNA reads as TGTGCCAGCACTCTCGGGGGGCGAGATCAGGGCTACACCTTC. The genes are TRBV28 and TRBJ1-2, with D tentatively TRBD1 (6 bases). Trimming removed 7 bases at V and 8 bases at J, with 20 bases between. The CDR3 runs to 14 residues. The germline V gene has CDR1 MDHEN and CDR2 SYDVKM.

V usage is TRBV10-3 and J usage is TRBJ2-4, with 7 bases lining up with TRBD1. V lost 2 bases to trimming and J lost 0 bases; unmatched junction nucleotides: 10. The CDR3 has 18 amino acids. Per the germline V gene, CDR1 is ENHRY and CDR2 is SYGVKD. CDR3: CAISEPSVSGGAKNIQYF. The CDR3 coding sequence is TGTGCCATCAGTGAGCCTTCAGTCTCAGGGGGAGCCAAAAACATTCAGTACTTC.

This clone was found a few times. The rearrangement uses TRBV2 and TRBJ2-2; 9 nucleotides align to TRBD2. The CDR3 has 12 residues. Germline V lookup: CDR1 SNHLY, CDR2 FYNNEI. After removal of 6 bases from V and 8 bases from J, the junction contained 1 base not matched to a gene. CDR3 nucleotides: TGTGCCAGCAGCGGACTAGCGGGGGAGCTGTTTTTT. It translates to CASSGLAGELFF.

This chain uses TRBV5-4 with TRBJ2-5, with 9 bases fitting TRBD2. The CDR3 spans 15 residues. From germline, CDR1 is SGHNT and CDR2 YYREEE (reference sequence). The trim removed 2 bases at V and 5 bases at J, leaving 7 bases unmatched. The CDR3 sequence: CASSLSAGGQETQYF. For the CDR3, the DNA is TGTGCCAGCAGCTTATCTGCGGGGGGGCAGGAGACCCAGTACTTC.

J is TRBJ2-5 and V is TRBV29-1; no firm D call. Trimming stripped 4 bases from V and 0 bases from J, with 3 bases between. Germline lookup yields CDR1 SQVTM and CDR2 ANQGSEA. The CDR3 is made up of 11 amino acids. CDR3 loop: CSVGDQETQYF. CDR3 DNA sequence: TGCAGCGTTGGAGACCAAGAGACCCAGTACTTC.

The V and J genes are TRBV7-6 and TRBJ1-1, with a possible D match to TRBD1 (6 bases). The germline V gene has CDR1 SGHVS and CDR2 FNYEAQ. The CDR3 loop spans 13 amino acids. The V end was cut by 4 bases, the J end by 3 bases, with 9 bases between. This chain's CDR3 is CASSSQGHTEAFF. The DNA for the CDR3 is TGTGCCAGCAGCTCCCAGGGGCACACTGAAGCTTTCTTT.